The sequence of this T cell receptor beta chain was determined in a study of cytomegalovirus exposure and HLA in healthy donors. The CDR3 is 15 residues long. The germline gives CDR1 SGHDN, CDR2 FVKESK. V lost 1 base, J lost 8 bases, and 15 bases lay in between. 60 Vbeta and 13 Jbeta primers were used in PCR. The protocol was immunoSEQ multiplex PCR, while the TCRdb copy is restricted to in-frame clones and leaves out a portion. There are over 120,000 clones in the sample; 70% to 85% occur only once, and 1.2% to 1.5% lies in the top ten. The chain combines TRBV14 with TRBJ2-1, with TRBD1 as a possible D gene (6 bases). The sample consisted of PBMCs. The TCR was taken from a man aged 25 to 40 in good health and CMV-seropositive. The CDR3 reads CASSQVLGAPHEQFF. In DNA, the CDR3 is TGTGCCAGCAGCCAAGTTCTGGGGGCCCCACATGAGCAGTTCTTC.